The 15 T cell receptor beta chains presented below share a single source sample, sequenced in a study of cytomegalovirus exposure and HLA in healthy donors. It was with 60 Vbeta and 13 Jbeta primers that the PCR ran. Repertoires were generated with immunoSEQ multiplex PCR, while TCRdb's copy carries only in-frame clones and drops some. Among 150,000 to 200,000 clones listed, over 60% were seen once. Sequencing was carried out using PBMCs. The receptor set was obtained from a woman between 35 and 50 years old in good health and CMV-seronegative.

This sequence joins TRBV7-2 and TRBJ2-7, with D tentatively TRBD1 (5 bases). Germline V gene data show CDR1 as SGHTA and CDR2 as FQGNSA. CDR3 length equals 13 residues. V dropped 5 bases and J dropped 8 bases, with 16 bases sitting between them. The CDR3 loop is CASSRNGQDKQYF. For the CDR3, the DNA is TGTGCCAGCAGCCGAAATGGACAAGACAAGCAGTACTTC.

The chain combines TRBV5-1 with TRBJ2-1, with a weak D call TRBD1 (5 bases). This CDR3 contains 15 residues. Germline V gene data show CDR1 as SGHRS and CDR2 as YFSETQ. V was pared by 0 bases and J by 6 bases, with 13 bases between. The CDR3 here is CASSLAPSRGNEQFF. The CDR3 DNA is TGCGCCAGCAGCTTGGCCCCCTCTAGGGGCAATGAGCAGTTCTTC.

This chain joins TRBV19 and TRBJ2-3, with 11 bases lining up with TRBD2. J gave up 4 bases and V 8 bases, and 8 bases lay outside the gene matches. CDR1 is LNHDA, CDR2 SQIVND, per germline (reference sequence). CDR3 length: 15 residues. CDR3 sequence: CASSSGRKSADTQYF. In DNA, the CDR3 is TGTGCCAGTTCTAGCGGGAGGAAGTCCGCAGATACGCAGTATTTT.

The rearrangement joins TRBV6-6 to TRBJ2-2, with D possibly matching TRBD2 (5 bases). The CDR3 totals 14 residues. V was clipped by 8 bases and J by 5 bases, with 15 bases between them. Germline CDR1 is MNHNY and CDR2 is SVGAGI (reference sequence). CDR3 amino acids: CASHGGRETGELFF. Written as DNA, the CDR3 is TGTGCCAGCCACGGTGGACGGGAAACCGGGGAGCTGTTTTTT.

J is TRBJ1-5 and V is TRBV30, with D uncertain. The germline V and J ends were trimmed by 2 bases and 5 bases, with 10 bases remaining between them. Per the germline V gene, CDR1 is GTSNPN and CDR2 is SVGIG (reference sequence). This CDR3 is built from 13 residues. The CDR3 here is CAWSREHDQPQHF. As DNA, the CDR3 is TGTGCCTGGAGTCGGGAGCATGATCAGCCCCAGCATTTT.

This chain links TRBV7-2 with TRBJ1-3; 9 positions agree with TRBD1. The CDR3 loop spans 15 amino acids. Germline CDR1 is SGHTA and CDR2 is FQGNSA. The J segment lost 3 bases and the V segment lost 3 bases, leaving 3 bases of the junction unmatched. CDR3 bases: TGTGCCAGCAGCTTTACAGGGGGCGGTGGAAACACCATATATTTT. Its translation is CASSFTGGGGNTIYF.

CDR3 protein: CASSPPTGEAFF. The CDR3 DNA reads as TGTGCCAGCAGCCCTCCCACAGGGGAAGCTTTCTTT. This sequence joins TRBV7-9 and TRBJ1-1, with D possibly TRBD1 on 6 matching bases. The CDR3 covers 12 residues. Per the germline V gene, CDR1 is SEHNR and CDR2 is FQNEAQ (reference sequence). Trimming stripped 5 bases from V and 8 bases from J, with 12 bases between.

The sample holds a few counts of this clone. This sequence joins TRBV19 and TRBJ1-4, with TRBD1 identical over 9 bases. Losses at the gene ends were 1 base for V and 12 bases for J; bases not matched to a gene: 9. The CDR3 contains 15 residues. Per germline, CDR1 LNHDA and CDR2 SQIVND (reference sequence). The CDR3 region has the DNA TGTGCCAGTAGTATAGGCGGACAGGGGTATGTCGAACTGTTTTTT. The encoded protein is CASSIGGQGYVELFF.

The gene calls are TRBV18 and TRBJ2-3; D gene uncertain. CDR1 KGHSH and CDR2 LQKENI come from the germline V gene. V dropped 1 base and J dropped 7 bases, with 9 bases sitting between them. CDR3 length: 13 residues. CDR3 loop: CASSPRLENTQYF. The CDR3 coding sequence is TGTGCCAGCTCACCACGGCTAGAAAATACGCAGTATTTT. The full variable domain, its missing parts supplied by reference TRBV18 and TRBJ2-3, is NAGVMQNPRHLVRRRGQEARLRCSPMKGHSHVYWYRQLPEEGLKFMVYLQKENIIDESGMPKERFSAEFPKEGPSILRIQQVVRGDSAAYFCASSPRLENTQYFGPGTRLTVL.

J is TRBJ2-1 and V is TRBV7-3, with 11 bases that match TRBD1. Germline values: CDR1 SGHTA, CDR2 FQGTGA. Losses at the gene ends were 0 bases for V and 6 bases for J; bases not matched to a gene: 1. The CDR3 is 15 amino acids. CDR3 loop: CASSLTGQGVNEQFF. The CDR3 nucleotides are TGTGCCAGCAGCTTAACGGGACAGGGGGTCAATGAGCAGTTCTTC.

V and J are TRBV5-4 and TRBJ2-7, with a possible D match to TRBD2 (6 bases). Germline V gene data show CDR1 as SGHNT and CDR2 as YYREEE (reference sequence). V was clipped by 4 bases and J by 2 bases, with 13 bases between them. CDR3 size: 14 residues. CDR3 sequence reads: CASSQGLDPYEQYF. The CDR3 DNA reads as TGTGCCAGCAGCCAGGGACTGGACCCCTACGAGCAGTACTTC.

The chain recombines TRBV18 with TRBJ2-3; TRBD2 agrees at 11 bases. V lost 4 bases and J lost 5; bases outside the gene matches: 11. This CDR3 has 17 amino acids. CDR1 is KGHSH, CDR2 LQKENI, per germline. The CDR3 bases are TGTGCCAGCTCACTGGGCATACTAGCGGGAGTGGGAGATACGCAGTATTTT. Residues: CASSLGILAGVGDTQYF.

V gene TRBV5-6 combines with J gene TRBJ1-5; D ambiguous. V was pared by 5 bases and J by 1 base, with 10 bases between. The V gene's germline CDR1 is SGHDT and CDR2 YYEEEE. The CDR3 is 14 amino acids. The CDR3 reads CASSAGLSNQPQHF. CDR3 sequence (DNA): TGTGCCAGCAGTGCCGGACTGAGCAATCAGCCCCAGCATTTT.

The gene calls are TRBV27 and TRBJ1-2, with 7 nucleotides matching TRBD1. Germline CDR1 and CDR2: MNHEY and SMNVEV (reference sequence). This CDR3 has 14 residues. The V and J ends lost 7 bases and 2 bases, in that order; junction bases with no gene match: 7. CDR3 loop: CASKYETGNYGYTF. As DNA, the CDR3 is TGTGCCAGCAAGTACGAGACAGGGAACTATGGCTACACCTTC.

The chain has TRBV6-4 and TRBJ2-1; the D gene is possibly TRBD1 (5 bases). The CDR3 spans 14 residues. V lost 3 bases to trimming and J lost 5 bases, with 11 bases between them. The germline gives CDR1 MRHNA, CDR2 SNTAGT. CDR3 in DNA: TGTGCCAGCAGTGAGAGGCAGGGAAACAATGAGCAGTTCTTC. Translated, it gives CASSERQGNNEQFF.